This is a list of T cell receptor beta chains from one sample in a study of beta chain features in type 1 diabetes. Produced via immunoSEQ multiplex PCR; TCRdb's table is partial and in-frame only. Of about 340,000 clones in the sample, 13% are singletons; the top ten hold around 0.016%. Sequencing was done on a sample of naive CD4+ T cells from blood. These receptors were taken from a woman aged 18 to 35 with type 1 diabetes. CDR3s include the opening cysteine and the closing phenylalanine or tryptophan. A D gene is named only where the DNA matches it firmly. Rows may omit the clone size; those that give it use once, few, many or a size class.

d_gene	j_gene	abundance	v_gene	CDR3nt	CDR3aa
NA	TRBJ2-1	NA	TRBV2	TGTGCCAGCAGTGAAAACGGTCTTGAGCAGTTCTTC	CASSENGLEQFF
TRBD1	TRBJ1-1	NA	TRBV27	TGTGCCAGCAGCCCTTGGACAGGGGGTATCGGGACTGAAGCTTTCTTT	CASSPWTGGIGTEAFF
TRBD2	TRBJ2-7	few	TRBV5-6	TGTGCCAGCAGCTTGTCGGCGGGAGGGGGCTACGAGCAGTACTTC	CASSLSAGGGYEQYF
NA	TRBJ2-7	NA	TRBV4-2	TGTGCCAGCAGCCTAGCGACCGTAGGTTCCTACGAGCAGTACTTC	CASSLATVGSYEQYF
TRBD1	TRBJ2-1	few	TRBV18	TGTGCCAGCTCAACACAAGGTCAGGGGGCCTTTTACAATGAGCAGTTCTTC	CASSTQGQGAFYNEQFF
TRBD1	TRBJ2-6	few	TRBV4-1	TGCGCCAGCAGCCCGGGACAGGGGATTACTGGGGCCAACGTCCTGACTTTC	CASSPGQGITGANVLTF
NA	TRBJ1-1	NA	TRBV6-6	TGTGCCAGCGGGAGGAACACTGAAGCTTTCTTT	CASGRNTEAFF
NA	TRBJ2-3	few	TRBV5-1	TGCGCCAGCAGCTTCCCGCAGGGGACAGATACGCAGTATTTT	CASSFPQGTDTQYF
TRBD2	TRBJ2-1	few	TRBV27	TGTGCCAGCAGTGCACTAGCGGGAGGCTACAATGAGCAGTTCTTC	CASSALAGGYNEQFF
TRBD1	TRBJ1-4	NA	TRBV5-1	TGCGCCAGCAGCTTACGGGGCACAGGGGGAGAAAAACTGTTTTTT	CASSLRGTGGEKLFF
NA	TRBJ2-5	NA	TRBV18	TGTGCCAGCTCACCACGGACAGATAGCCAAGAGACCCAGTACTTC	CASSPRTDSQETQYF
NA	TRBJ2-6	NA	TRBV7-2	TGTGCCAGCAGCTATCAGACTGGGGCCAACGTCCTGACTTTC	CASSYQTGANVLTF
TRBD1	TRBJ2-1	NA	TRBV5-1	TGCGCCAGCAGCTTGGAACAGGGGGCTGTAAATGAGCAGTTCTTC	CASSLEQGAVNEQFF
TRBD2	TRBJ2-5	few	TRBV9	TGTGCCAGCAGCGTGACTAGCGGGCCCGAGACCCAGTACTTC	CASSVTSGPETQYF
NA	TRBJ2-7	few	TRBV29-1	TGCAGCGTTGAAGCGGGTGGGGGCCGCTACGAGCAGTACTTC	CSVEAGGGRYEQYF
TRBD1	TRBJ2-6	NA	TRBV4-3	TGCGCCAGCAGCAGGGACAGGGTTTCTGGGGCCAACGTCCTGACTTTC	CASSRDRVSGANVLTF
NA	TRBJ1-1	NA	TRBV6-6	TGTGCCAGCAGTTACCGGTACACTGAAGCTTTCTTT	CASSYRYTEAFF
NA	TRBJ2-2	NA	TRBV27	TGTGCCAGCAGTTTATCCAGGGTGTCCGGGGAGCTGTTTTTT	CASSLSRVSGELFF
NA	TRBJ1-1	NA	TRBV5-6	TGTGCCAGCAGCCCGGACAGTGTGGGCAACACTGAAGCTTTCTTT	CASSPDSVGNTEAFF
TRBD1	TRBJ2-5	few	TRBV6-6	TGTGCCAGCAGCACCGGGACAGGGTGGATGGAGACCCAGTACTTC	CASSTGTGWMETQYF
NA	TRBJ2-7	few	TRBV5-1	TGCGCCAGCACAGGGGCGGACGAGCAGTACTTC	CASTGADEQYF
NA	TRBJ1-5	few	TRBV18	TGTGCCAGCTCACCTAATGGGCCAGGTCAGTCTCAGCCCCAGCATTTT	CASSPNGPGQSQPQHF
NA	TRBJ2-1	few	TRBV20-1	TGCAGTGCTGCGGACTACGATGAGCAGTTCTTC	CSAADYDEQFF
NA	TRBJ1-2	few	TRBV5-6	TGTGCCAGCAGCTTGTCAGGGGTCCGGTATGGCTACACCTTC	CASSLSGVRYGYTF
NA	TRBJ1-5	few	TRBV29-1	TGCAGCGTTGCCCTAGGAGAGAATCAGCCCCAGCATTTT	CSVALGENQPQHF
TRBD2	TRBJ2-2	NA	TRBV5-4	TGTGCCAGCAGCCCGTTCCCGGGGGGGGTAAACACCGGGGAGCTGTTTTTT	CASSPFPGGVNTGELFF
NA	TRBJ2-5	NA	TRBV7-2	TGTGCCAGCACCAAGGGGATCCAAGAGACCCAGTACTTC	CASTKGIQETQYF
NA	TRBJ2-1	NA	TRBV28	TGTGCCAGCCATTCCAGCCCCAGCGTCAATGAGCAGTTCTTC	CASHSSPSVNEQFF
TRBD1	TRBJ1-1	few	TRBV7-9	TGTGCCAGCAGCTTGAGGACAGGGGCGAACACTGAAGCTTTCTTT	CASSLRTGANTEAFF
TRBD1	TRBJ1-4	few	TRBV29-1	TGCAGCGTTGGGGACAGAGAAAAACTGTTTTTT	CSVGDREKLFF
TRBD1	TRBJ2-1	few	TRBV9	TGTGCCAGCAGCGTGTGGGACAGGGCCTACAATGAGCAGTTCTTC	CASSVWDRAYNEQFF
NA	TRBJ2-1	few	TRBV9	TGTGCCAGCAGCGTAGTAGGAGCTGGTGAGCAGTTCTTC	CASSVVGAGEQFF
TRBD2	TRBJ2-3	NA	TRBV30	TGTGCCTGGACCCGCGGGAGTGGCACAGATACGCAGTATTTT	CAWTRGSGTDTQYF
TRBD1	TRBJ2-3	few	TRBV30	TGTGCCTGGACCCCTTTAAGGGGGCGCTGGGATACGCAGTATTTT	CAWTPLRGRWDTQYF
TRBD2	TRBJ2-1	NA	TRBV5-1	TGCGCCAGCAGCTTGGGGACTAGCGGGAGAGGCAATGAGCAGTTCTTC	CASSLGTSGRGNEQFF
NA	TRBJ1-2	few	TRBV23-1	TGCGCCAGCAGTCAAAAGCCCCGGAGGGAACGAGTCAACTATGGCTACACCTTC	CASSQKPRRERVNYGYTF
NA	TRBJ2-5	NA	TRBV28	TGTGCCACCGGAGAACAGGCCTACCAAGAGACCCAGTACTTC	CATGEQAYQETQYF
TRBD1	TRBJ1-1	NA	TRBV7-3	TGTGCCAGCAGCGCACAGGGGGCGAACACTGAAGCTTTCTTT	CASSAQGANTEAFF
TRBD2	TRBJ2-1	few	TRBV29-1	TGCAGCGCAGTGGGGACTAGCGGCCACAATGAGCAGTTCTTC	CSAVGTSGHNEQFF
NA	TRBJ2-1	NA	TRBV15	TGTGCCACCAGCAAGGCGGGAACCAACAATGAGCAGTTCTTC	CATSKAGTNNEQFF
NA	TRBJ2-5	NA	TRBV11-2	TGTGCCAGCAGCTTTGGGGTAGGAGGCGAGACCCAGTACTTC	CASSFGVGGETQYF
NA	TRBJ2-3	NA	TRBV27	TGTGCCAGCAGTCCACTCGGGTCTGGCGCGGATACGCAGTATTTT	CASSPLGSGADTQYF
NA	TRBJ2-3	NA	TRBV11-3	TGTGCCAGCAGCTCGATTACGGGGACTGCTTCTAGCACAGATACGCAGTATTTT	CASSSITGTASSTDTQYF
TRBD1	TRBJ1-2	NA	TRBV5-6	TGTGCCAGCAGCTTGTGGGACAGATCTAACTATGGCTACACCTTC	CASSLWDRSNYGYTF
TRBD2	TRBJ2-3	NA	TRBV30	TGTGCCTGGAGAAAAGGGACTAGCGAGGCAGATACGCAGTATTTT	CAWRKGTSEADTQYF
NA	TRBJ2-3	NA	TRBV30	TGTGCCTGGGGCCCCGTTGGCACAGATACGCAGTATTTT	CAWGPVGTDTQYF
NA	TRBJ1-1	few	TRBV7-9	TGTGCCAGCAGCCCGCCCGCAGCGGGCACTGAAGCTTTCTTT	CASSPPAAGTEAFF
TRBD2	TRBJ2-1	NA	TRBV5-1	TGCGCCAGCAGCCGTGGGACTAGCGGGAGTAGTACCTACAATGAGCAGTTCTTC	CASSRGTSGSSTYNEQFF
NA	TRBJ2-3	NA	TRBV6-5	TGTGCCACCAAAACCGGGGTTAAGGAGTATTTT	CATKTGVKEYF
TRBD2	TRBJ2-7	few	TRBV4-2	TGTGCCAGCAGCCCCGGGGGGGGGTCCTACGAGCAGTACTTC	CASSPGGGSYEQYF